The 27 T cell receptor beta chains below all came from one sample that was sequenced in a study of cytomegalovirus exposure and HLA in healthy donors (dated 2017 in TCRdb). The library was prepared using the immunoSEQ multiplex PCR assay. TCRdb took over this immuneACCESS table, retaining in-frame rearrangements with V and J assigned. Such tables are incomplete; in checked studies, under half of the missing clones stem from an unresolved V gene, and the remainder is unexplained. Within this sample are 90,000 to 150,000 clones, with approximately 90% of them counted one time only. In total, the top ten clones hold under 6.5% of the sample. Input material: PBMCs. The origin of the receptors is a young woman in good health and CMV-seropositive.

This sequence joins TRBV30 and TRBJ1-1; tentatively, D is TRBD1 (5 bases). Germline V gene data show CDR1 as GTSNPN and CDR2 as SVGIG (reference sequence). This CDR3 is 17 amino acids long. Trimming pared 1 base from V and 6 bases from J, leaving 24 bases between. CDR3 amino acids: CAWSAGAGMLQASEAFF. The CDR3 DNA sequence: TGTGCCTGGAGTGCCGGGGCGGGAATGTTACAGGCGTCTGAAGCTTTCTTT.

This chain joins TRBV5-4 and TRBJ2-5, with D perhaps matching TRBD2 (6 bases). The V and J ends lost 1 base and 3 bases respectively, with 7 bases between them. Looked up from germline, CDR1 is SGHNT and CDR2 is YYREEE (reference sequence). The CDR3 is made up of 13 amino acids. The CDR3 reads CASSLPGEETQYF. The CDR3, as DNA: TGTGCCAGCAGCTTGCCGGGGGAAGAGACCCAGTACTTC.

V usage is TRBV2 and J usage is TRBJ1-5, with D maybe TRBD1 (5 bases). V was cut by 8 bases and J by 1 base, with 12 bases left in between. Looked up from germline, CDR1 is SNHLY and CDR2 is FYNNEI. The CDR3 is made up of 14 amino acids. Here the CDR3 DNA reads TGTGCCAGCGCCCAGGGCAGAAGCAATCAGCCCCAGCATTTT. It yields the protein CASAQGRSNQPQHF.

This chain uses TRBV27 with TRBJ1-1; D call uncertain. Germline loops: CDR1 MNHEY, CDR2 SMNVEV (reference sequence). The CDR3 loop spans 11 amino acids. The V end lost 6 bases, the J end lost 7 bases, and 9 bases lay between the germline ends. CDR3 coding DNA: TGTGCCAGCAGGAGTGCGGGTGAAGCTTTCTTT. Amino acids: CASRSAGEAFF.

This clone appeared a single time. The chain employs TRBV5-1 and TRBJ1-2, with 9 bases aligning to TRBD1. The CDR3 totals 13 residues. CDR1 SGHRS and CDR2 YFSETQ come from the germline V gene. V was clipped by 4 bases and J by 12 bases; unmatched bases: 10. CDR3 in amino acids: CASSHNDRGSDTF. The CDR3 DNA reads TGCGCCAGCAGCCACAACGACAGGGGGAGCGACACCTTC.

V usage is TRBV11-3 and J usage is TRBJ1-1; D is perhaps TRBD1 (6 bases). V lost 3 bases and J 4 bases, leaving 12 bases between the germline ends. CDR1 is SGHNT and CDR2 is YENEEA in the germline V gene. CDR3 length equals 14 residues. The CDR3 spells CASSFRGGLTEAFF. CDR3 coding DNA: TGTGCCAGCAGCTTCAGGGGTGGGCTCACTGAAGCTTTCTTT.

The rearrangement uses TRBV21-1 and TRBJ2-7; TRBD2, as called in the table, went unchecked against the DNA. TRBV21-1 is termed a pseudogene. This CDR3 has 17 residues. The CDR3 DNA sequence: TGTGCCAGCAGCAACCGTTTCTCGGGGAAGAACGCGTACGAGCAGTACTTC. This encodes CASSNRFSGKNAYEQYF.

The CDR3 here is CATSRALGQRGGPVYEQYF. For the CDR3, the DNA is TGTGCCACCAGCAGAGCTCTTGGCCAGCGGGGGGGCCCGGTATACGAGCAGTACTTC. V usage is TRBV15 and J usage is TRBJ2-7, with TRBD2 matching over 10 bases. CDR1 and CDR2 from the germline V gene are LNHNV and YYDKDF (reference sequence). The CDR3 sequence is 19 residues long. V shed 1 base, J shed 4 bases, and the junction held 16 bases outside the gene matches.

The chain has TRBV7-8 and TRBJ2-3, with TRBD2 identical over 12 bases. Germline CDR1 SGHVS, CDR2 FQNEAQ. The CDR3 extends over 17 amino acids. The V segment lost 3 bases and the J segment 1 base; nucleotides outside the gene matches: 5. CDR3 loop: CASSFTSGGRGTDTQYF. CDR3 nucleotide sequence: TGTGCCAGCAGCTTCACTAGCGGGGGGCGGGGCACAGATACGCAGTATTTT.

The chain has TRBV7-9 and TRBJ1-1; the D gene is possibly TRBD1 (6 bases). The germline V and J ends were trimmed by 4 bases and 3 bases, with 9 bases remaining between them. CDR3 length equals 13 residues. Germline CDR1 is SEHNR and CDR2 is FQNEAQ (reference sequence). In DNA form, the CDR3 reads TGTGCCAGCAGCTCTAGACAGGACACTGAAGCTTTCTTT. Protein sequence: CASSSRQDTEAFF.

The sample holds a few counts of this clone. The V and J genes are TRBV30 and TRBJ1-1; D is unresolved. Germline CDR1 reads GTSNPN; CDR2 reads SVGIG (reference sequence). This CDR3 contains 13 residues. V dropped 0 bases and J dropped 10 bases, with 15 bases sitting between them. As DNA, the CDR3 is TGTGCCTGGAGTGTCTTTGACCCAGCGTCAGCTTTCTTT. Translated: CAWSVFDPASAFF. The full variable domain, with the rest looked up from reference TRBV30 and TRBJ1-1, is SQTIHQWPATLVQPVGSPLSLECTVEGTSNPNLYWYRQAAGRGLQLLFYSVGIGQISSEVPQNLSASRPQDRQFILSSKKLLLSDSGFYLCAWSVFDPASAFFGQGTRLTVV.

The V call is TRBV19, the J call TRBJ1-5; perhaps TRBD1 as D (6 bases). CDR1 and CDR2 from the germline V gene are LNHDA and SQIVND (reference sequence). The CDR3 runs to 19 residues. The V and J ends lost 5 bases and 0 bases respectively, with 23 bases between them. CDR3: CASSVRLGDIDYSNQPQHF. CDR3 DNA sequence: TGTGCCAGTAGTGTCCGGCTAGGGGACATAGATTATAGCAATCAGCCCCAGCATTTT.

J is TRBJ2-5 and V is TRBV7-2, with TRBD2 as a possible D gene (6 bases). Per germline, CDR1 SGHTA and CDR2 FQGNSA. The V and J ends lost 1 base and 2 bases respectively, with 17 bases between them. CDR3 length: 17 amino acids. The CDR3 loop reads CASSLDVTAGKQETQYF. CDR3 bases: TGTGCCAGCAGCTTAGACGTGACGGCGGGGAAACAAGAGACCCAGTACTTC.

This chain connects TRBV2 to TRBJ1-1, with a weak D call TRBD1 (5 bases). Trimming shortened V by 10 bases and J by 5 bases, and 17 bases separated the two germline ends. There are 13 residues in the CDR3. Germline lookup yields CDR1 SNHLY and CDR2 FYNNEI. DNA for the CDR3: TGTGCCACCGCGGCCGGGCGGGGGACTGAAGCTTTCTTT. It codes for CATAAGRGTEAFF. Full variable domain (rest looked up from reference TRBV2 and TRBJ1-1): EPEVTQTPSHQVTQMGQEVILRCVPISNHLYFYWYRQILGQKVEFLVSFYNNEISEKSEIFDDQFSVERPDGSNFTLKIRSTKLEDSAMYFCATAAGRGTEAFFGQGTRLTVV.

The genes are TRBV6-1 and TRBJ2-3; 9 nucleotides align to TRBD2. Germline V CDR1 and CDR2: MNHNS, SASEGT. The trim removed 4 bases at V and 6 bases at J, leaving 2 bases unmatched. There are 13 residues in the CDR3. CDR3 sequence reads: CASSGSGGDTQYF. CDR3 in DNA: TGTGCCAGCAGTGGTAGCGGGGGCGATACGCAGTATTTT.

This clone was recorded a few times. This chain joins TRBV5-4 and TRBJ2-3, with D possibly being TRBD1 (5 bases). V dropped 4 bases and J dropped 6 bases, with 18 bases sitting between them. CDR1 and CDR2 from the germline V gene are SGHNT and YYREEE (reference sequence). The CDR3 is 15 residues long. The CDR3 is CASSDLSDSQDTQYF. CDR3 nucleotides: TGTGCCAGCAGCGACCTTAGTGACAGCCAGGATACGCAGTATTTT. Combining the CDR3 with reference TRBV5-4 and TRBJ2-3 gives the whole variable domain ETGVTQSPTHLIKTRGQQVTLRCSSQSGHNTVSWYQQALGQGPQFIFQYYREEENGRGNFPPRFSGLQFPNYSSELNVNALELDDSALYLCASSDLSDSQDTQYFGPGTRLTVL.

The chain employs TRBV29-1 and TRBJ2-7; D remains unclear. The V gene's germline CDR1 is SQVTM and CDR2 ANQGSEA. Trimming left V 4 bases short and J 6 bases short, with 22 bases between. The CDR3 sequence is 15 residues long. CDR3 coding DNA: TGCAGCGTTGTATCTGCGTTCCCCTATCCCGGCGAGCAGTACTTC. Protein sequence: CSVVSAFPYPGEQYF.

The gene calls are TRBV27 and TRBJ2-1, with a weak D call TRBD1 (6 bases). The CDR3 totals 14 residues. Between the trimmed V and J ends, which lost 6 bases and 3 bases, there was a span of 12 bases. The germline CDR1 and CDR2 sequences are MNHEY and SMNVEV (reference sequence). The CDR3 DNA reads TGTGCCAGCAGCAATTCAGGGGTCTACAATGAGCAGTTCTTC. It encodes CASSNSGVYNEQFF.

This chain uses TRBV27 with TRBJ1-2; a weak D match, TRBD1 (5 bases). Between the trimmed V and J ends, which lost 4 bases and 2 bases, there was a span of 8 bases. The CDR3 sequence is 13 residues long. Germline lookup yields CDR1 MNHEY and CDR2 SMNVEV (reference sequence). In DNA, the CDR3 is TGTGCCAGCAGTTGGCAGGGAAACTATGGCTACACCTTC. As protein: CASSWQGNYGYTF.

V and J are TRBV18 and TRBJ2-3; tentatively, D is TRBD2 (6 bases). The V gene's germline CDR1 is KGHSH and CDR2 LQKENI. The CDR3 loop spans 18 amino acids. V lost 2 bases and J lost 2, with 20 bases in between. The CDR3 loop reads CASSPTLLGGRSTDTQYF. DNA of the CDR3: TGTGCCAGCTCACCAACATTGCTTGGGGGGAGGTCCACAGATACGCAGTATTTT. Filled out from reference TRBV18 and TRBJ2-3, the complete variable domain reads NAGVMQNPRHLVRRRGQEARLRCSPMKGHSHVYWYRQLPEEGLKFMVYLQKENIIDESGMPKERFSAEFPKEGPSILRIQQVVRGDSAAYFCASSPTLLGGRSTDTQYFGPGTRLTVL.

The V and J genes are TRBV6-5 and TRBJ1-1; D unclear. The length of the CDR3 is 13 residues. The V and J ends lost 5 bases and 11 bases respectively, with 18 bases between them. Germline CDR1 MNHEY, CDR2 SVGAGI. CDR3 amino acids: CASSRRRTSLAFF. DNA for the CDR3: TGTGCCAGCAGTCGCCGAAGGACTTCTTTGGCTTTCTTT.

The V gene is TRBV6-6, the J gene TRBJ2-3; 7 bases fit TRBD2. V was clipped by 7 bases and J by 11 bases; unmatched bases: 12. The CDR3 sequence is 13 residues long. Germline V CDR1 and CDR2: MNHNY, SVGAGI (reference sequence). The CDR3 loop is CASTPDGAGVQYF. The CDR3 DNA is TGTGCCAGCACTCCCGATGGGGCGGGGGTGCAGTATTTT.

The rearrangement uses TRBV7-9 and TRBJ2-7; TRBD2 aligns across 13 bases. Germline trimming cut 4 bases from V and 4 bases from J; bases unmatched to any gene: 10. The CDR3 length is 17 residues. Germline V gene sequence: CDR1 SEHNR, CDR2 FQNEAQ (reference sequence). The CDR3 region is CASSSGLAGDRLYEQYF. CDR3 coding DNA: TGTGCCAGCAGCTCCGGACTAGCGGGAGATCGGTTGTACGAGCAGTACTTC.

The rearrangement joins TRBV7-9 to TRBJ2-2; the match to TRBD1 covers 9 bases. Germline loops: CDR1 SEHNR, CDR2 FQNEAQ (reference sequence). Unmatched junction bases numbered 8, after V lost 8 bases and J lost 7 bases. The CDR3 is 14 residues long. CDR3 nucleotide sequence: TGTGCCAGCGGCACGGGACAGGGCGTCGGGGAGCTGTTTTTT. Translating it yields CASGTGQGVGELFF.

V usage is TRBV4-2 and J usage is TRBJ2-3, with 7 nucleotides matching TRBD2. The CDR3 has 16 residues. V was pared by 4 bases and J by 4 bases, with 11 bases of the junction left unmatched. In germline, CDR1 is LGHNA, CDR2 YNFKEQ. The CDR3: CASSPPGLVAPDTQYF. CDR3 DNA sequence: TGTGCCAGCAGCCCACCCGGACTAGTTGCTCCAGATACGCAGTATTTT.

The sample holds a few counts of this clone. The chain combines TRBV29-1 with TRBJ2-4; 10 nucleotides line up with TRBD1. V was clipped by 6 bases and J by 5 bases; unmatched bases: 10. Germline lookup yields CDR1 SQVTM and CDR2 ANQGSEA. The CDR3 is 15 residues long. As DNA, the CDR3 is TGCAGCGTCGACGGGACAGGGGACGGTGAAAACATTCAGTACTTC. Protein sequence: CSVDGTGDGENIQYF.

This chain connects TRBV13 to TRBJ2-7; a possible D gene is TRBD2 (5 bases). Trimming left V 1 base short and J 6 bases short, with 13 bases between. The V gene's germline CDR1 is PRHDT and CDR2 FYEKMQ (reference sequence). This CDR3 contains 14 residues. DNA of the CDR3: TGTGCCAGCAGCTTAGCCCAGGCTAGCAGCGAGCAGTACTTC. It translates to CASSLAQASSEQYF.